This entry is about one T cell receptor beta chain. Its antigen remains unknown. The data belong to a study of T cell responses to AZD1222 COVID-19 vaccine. Assay: immunoSEQ multiplex PCR; the TCRdb copy retains only in-frame clones and omits some. This repertoire shows some 150,000 clones, under 95% found once; its top ten account for approximately 3.5%. Regarding the study as a whole: The study reported that nearly half of spike-specific TCRs target unmutated variant regions.

This CDR3 has 13 residues. In germline, CDR1 is SEHNR, CDR2 FQNEAQ (reference sequence). V shed 3 bases and J 5 bases; nucleotides not matched to a gene: 3. The chain combines TRBV7-9 with TRBJ1-1, with 7 bases matching TRBD1. The sequence derives from an adult who received the AZD1222 COVID-19 vaccine. The specimen was peripheral blood, collected 28 days after the second AZD1222 dose. The CDR3 nucleotides read TGTGCCAGCAGCTTCCAGGGGGGTACTGAAGCTTTCTTT. Translation: CASSFQGGTEAFF.